This T cell receptor (beta chain) was captured in a study of blood T cell repertoires in COVID-19. Study-level information: Sources were T cells, B-cell-depleted T cells, or PBMCs; the material itself was cDNA or gDNA.

This clone was counted once. V lost 6 bases to trimming and J lost 4 bases; unmatched junction nucleotides: 4. The germline CDR1 and CDR2 sequences are MNHEY and SMNVEV (reference sequence). The CDR3 contains 13 residues. Per the original data handling: Researchers report that nucleated cell counts were estimated from reference gene primer amplification. Only in-frame clones appear in the TCRdb table, and some are missing; sequencing was by immunoSEQ multiplex PCR. V and J calls and clone size are copied from that table; D and trimming were computed from the DNA. Among about 230,000 clones listed, around 84% were seen once.

This clonotype was sampled from a man aged 40-49 years with acute or convalescent COVID-19. The rearrangement uses TRBV27 and TRBJ1-2, with TRBD1 identical over 8 bases. Sequenced input: peripheral blood. The CDR3 nucleotides read TGTGCCAGCAGACCGGGACAGGCCTATGGCTACACCTTC. Translated: CASRPGQAYGYTF.